These 17 T cell receptor beta chains were sequenced from one sample in a study of blood T cell repertoires in COVID-19. Generated by immunoSEQ multiplex PCR, the TCRdb table keeps only in-frame clones and is missing some. The sample yields some 140,000 clones, approximately 84% seen once. Sequenced material: PBMCs or T cells enriched from blood (not recorded which). The receptors derive from a man aged 35 to 55 with acute COVID-19.

The genes are TRBV7-6 and TRBJ2-2; D not certain. CDR3 length: 14 amino acids. V shed 6 bases and J shed 1 base, with 9 bases lying between them. In germline, CDR1 is SGHVS, CDR2 FNYEAQ. CDR3 in DNA: TGTGCCAGCAGTTCGGGTATGAACACCGGGGAGCTGTTTTTT. As protein: CASSSGMNTGELFF.

A word on this clone: Different DNA sequences within this sample yield the same CDR3. The chain employs TRBV5-1 and TRBJ1-1; perhaps TRBD1 as D (5 bases). This CDR3 contains 14 residues. The germline V gene encodes CDR1 SGHRS and CDR2 YFSETQ. V was shortened by 1 base and J by 1 base, with 8 bases between the two germline ends. The DNA for the CDR3 is TGCGCCAGCAGCTTGACAGGCCCGAACACTGAAGCTTTCTTT. The encoded protein is CASSLTGPNTEAFF.

V is TRBV28 and J is TRBJ2-1; maybe TRBD1 (6 bases). The length of the CDR3 is 15 residues. Per the germline V gene, CDR1 is MDHEN and CDR2 is SYDVKM. V was clipped by 3 bases and J by 5 bases, with 14 bases between them. This chain's CDR3 is CASSLQGTHHNEQFF. As DNA, the CDR3 is TGTGCCAGCAGTTTGCAGGGGACCCACCACAATGAGCAGTTCTTC.

J is TRBJ2-7 and V is TRBV5-6, with D perhaps matching TRBD1 (5 bases). Germline V gene sequence: CDR1 SGHDT, CDR2 YYEEEE. V lost 1 base to trimming and J lost 6 bases, with 11 bases between them. The CDR3 has 13 amino acids. The CDR3 reads CASSLHGASEQYF. CDR3 DNA: TGTGCCAGCAGCTTGCATGGGGCTAGCGAGCAGTACTTC.

The rearrangement uses TRBV5-1 and TRBJ2-1; weak D call: TRBD1 (6 bases). Germline V gene lookup returns CDR1 SGHRS and CDR2 YFSETQ. V dropped 7 bases and J dropped 3 bases, with 17 bases sitting between them. This CDR3 spans 15 amino acids. CDR3 sequence: CASRRMQGGYNEQFF. The CDR3 DNA reads TGCGCCAGCCGCCGAATGCAAGGGGGCTACAATGAGCAGTTCTTC.

The J gene is TRBJ1-6, the V gene TRBV3-1 (or the pseudogene TRBV3-2); no clear D. The germline V gene has CDR1 LGHDT and CDR2 YNNKEL (reference sequence). The CDR3 has 13 residues. V was pared by 5 bases and J by 10 bases, with 12 bases between. CDR3 in amino acids: CASSSDMLSPLHF. CDR3 sequence (DNA): TGTGCCAGCAGCTCCGACATGCTCTCACCCCTCCACTTT.

This chain links TRBV6-2 or TRBV6-3 with TRBJ1-2, with a possible D match to TRBD1 (5 bases). The CDR3 extends over 17 amino acids. Germline V lookup: CDR1 MNHEY, CDR2 SVGEGT. The V gene lost 3 bases and the J gene lost 1 base, with 18 bases spanning the gap. The CDR3 is CASSYLTDATVNYGYTF. The CDR3 region has the DNA TGTGCCAGCAGTTATTTGACAGATGCAACCGTTAACTATGGCTACACCTTC.

This rearrangement joins TRBV19 to TRBJ1-5, with D possibly TRBD1 on 5 matching bases. Per germline, CDR1 LNHDA and CDR2 SQIVND (reference sequence). V shed 5 bases and J shed 8 bases, with 22 bases lying between them. CDR3 length: 16 amino acids. The CDR3 nucleotides are TGTGCCAGTAGTGCCGGTCGGGCCTCCTCCAGGGAGCCCCAGCATTTT. Encoded protein: CASSAGRASSREPQHF.

The CDR3 spells CASSFPTDAGTGGLLAKNIQYF. The CDR3 nucleotides are TGTGCCAGCAGTTTCCCTACTGACGCCGGGACAGGGGGCTTATTGGCCAAAAACATTCAGTACTTC. V usage is TRBV27 and J usage is TRBJ2-4; 12 bases line up with TRBD1. The V segment lost 3 bases and the J segment 1 base; nucleotides outside the gene matches: 19. Germline-derived CDR1 and CDR2 are MNHEY and SMNVEV (reference sequence). The CDR3 extends over 22 amino acids.

V gene TRBV9 combines with J gene TRBJ2-3; no clear D. Trimming stripped 0 bases from V and 2 bases from J, with 10 bases between. Germline CDR1 is SGDLS and CDR2 is YYNGEE. The CDR3 length is 15 residues. CDR3 nucleotides: TGTGCCAGCAGCGTAGTGGGCTTTAACACAGATACGCAGTATTTT. This encodes CASSVVGFNTDTQYF. Combining the CDR3 with reference TRBV9 and TRBJ2-3 gives the whole variable domain DSGVTQTPKHLITATGQRVTLRCSPRSGDLSVYWYQQSLDQGLQFLIQYYNGEERAKGNILERFSAQQFPDLHSELNLSSLELGDSALYFCASSVVGFNTDTQYFGPGTRLTVL.

The V gene is TRBV7-2, the J gene TRBJ1-5; D may be TRBD1 (6 bases). Germline CDR1 SGHTA, CDR2 FQGNSA. The V end was cut by 1 base, the J end by 6 bases, with 10 bases between. The CDR3 totals 14 residues. CDR3 loop: CASSLGGGSQPQHF. DNA for the CDR3: TGTGCCAGCAGCTTAGGGGGGGGCAGTCAGCCCCAGCATTTT.

The chain is built from TRBV7-2 and TRBJ2-7; TRBD1 matches 7 bases. Germline CDR1 is SGHTA and CDR2 is FQGNSA. The CDR3 has 14 amino acids. V gave up 8 bases and J gave up 3 bases; unmatched junction bases: 10. Written as DNA, the CDR3 is TGTGCCAGCGCTTCGGGGACAGTCAACTACGAGCAGTACTTC. Its protein product is CASASGTVNYEQYF.

The chain employs TRBV7-8 and TRBJ2-7; D is uncertain. The V end lost 1 base, the J end lost 3 bases, and 10 bases lay between the germline ends. This CDR3 has 14 residues. Germline V gene sequence: CDR1 SGHVS, CDR2 FQNEAQ. CDR3 residues: CASSLGSTVYEQYF. CDR3 bases: TGTGCCAGCAGCTTAGGGTCGACTGTCTACGAGCAGTACTTC. The whole variable domain, remainder taken from reference TRBV7-8 and TRBJ2-7, is GAGVSQSPRYKVAKRGQDVALRCDPISGHVSLFWYQQALGQGPEFLTYFQNEAQLDKSGLPSDRFFAERPEGSVSTLKIQRTQQEDSAVYLCASSLGSTVYEQYFGPGTRLTVT.

The chain is built from TRBV5-6 and TRBJ1-6; tentative D call: TRBD1 (5 bases). CDR1 and CDR2 from the germline V gene are SGHDT and YYEEEE. This CDR3 region has 15 residues. The V end lost 3 bases, the J end lost 7 bases, and 14 bases lay between the germline ends. Here the CDR3 reads CASSSQQGQNSPLHF. The DNA for the CDR3 is TGTGCCAGCAGCTCCCAGCAGGGTCAGAATTCACCCCTCCACTTT.

This sequence joins TRBV2 and TRBJ1-1, with TRBD1 as a possible D gene (6 bases). V lost 8 bases to trimming and J lost 5 bases, with 18 bases between them. CDR1 and CDR2 (germline): SNHLY, FYNNEI. The CDR3 extends over 14 amino acids. The CDR3 DNA reads TGTGCCAGCCTTCTTGGGACAAGGAGAACTGAAGCTTTCTTT. Encoded protein: CASLLGTRRTEAFF.

The rearrangement uses TRBV11-3 and TRBJ2-7, with a tentative D call TRBD1 (5 bases). The CDR3 length is 13 residues. Per germline, CDR1 SGHNT and CDR2 YENEEA. Trimming took off 5 bases at V and 3 bases at J, with 11 bases between the two ends. The CDR3 DNA reads TGTGCCAGCAGCGCCGACAGTTACTACGAGCAGTACTTC. Amino acids: CASSADSYYEQYF.

V and J are TRBV7-9 and TRBJ1-4, with D possibly being TRBD1 (5 bases). The CDR3 runs 15 residues. Germline CDR1 is SEHNR and CDR2 is FQNEAQ (reference sequence). V lost 4 bases and J 1 base, leaving 10 bases between the germline ends. CDR3 sequence: CASSSDGGTNEKLFF. As DNA, the CDR3 is TGTGCCAGCAGCTCAGACGGGGGAACTAATGAAAAACTGTTTTTT.